Following are 2 T cell receptor beta chains from one sample sequenced in a study of T cells in localized non-small cell lung cancer. Method: immunoSEQ multiplex PCR; TCRdb's copy keeps in-frame clones and lacks some. The top ten clones hold roughly 15% of a sample with around 100,000 clones, about nine tenths of them seen once. The sample was peripheral blood, taken before any cancer treatment. These receptors were obtained from a man between 40 and 75 years old with stage I squamous cell lung carcinoma.

The chain uses TRBV5-1 and TRBJ2-1; D call uncertain. Germline-derived CDR1 and CDR2 are SGHRS and YFSETQ. V was clipped by 5 bases and J by 0 bases, with 6 bases between them. CDR3 length: 13 residues. The CDR3 protein is CASRGGSYNEQFF. CDR3 in DNA: TGCGCCAGCAGAGGCGGCTCCTACAATGAGCAGTTCTTC. Supplemented by reference TRBV5-1 and TRBJ2-1, the full variable domain reads KAGVTQTPRYLIKTRGQQVTLSCSPISGHRSVSWYQQTPGQGLQFLFEYFSETQRNKGNFPGRFSGRQFSNSRSEMNVSTLELGDSALYLCASRGGSYNEQFFGPGTRLTVL.

The rearrangement joins TRBV9 to TRBJ1-4, with D possibly matching TRBD1 (5 bases). Between the trimmed V and J ends, which lost 2 bases and 4 bases, there was a span of 9 bases. The CDR3 has 14 residues. Germline CDR1 is SGDLS and CDR2 is YYNGEE. Here the CDR3 DNA reads TGTGCCAGCAGCGTCACCGGGGGTAATGAAAAACTGTTTTTT. Its translation: CASSVTGGNEKLFF.